A selection of T cell receptor beta chains follows, all from one sample in a study of control samples from healthy donors and cancer patients. Generated by immunoSEQ multiplex PCR, the TCRdb table keeps only in-frame clones and is missing some. The sample holds 75,000 to 95,000 clones, approximately 88% seen once. The sample comprised PBMCs. These receptors were obtained from a woman in her 50s with colorectal cancer. Each CDR3 is given with its conserved first and last residue. Fields, in order: D gene, J gene, V gene, clone size, CDR3 protein, CDR3 DNA. D genes are given only for firm matches. The size field is filled for only some rows; it gives once, few, many or a size class.

TRBD1	TRBJ1-1	TRBV9	.	CASSVENRGLGTEAFF	TGTGCCAGCAGCGTAGAGAACAGGGGGCTAGGCACTGAAGCTTTCTTT
.	TRBJ1-3	TRBV30	.	CAWSVTQGTSGNTIYF	TGTGCCTGGAGTGTCACCCAAGGAACCTCTGGAAACACCATATATTTT
.	TRBJ1-1	TRBV4-3	.	CASSLGFLMNTEAFF	TGCGCCAGCAGCCTCGGGTTCCTTATGAACACTGAAGCTTTCTTT
.	TRBJ2-6	TRBV2	once	CASNPGTPGANVLTF	TGTGCCAGCAATCCCGGGACGCCTGGGGCCAACGTCCTGACTTTC
TRBD2	TRBJ2-3	TRBV15	.	CATSRGGGGSTDTQYF	TGTGCCACCAGCAGAGGGGGGGGAGGAAGCACAGATACGCAGTATTTT
.	TRBJ2-1	TRBV21-1	.	CASSKRRGGATERNEQFF	TGTGCCAGCAGCAAAAGGAGGGGGGGGGCGACCGAGCGCAATGAGCAGTTCTTC
TRBD1	TRBJ2-2	TRBV18	.	CASSPPDRVDTGELFF	TGTGCCAGCTCACCACCGGACAGGGTGGACACCGGGGAGCTGTTTTTT
.	TRBJ2-3	TRBV5-1	.	CASSLVGDSTDTQYF	TGCGCCAGCAGCTTGGTAGGGGATAGCACAGATACGCAGTATTTT
TRBD2	TRBJ2-5	TRBV6-2/TRBV6-3	.	CASSYWRSGGAAETQYF	TGTGCCAGCAGTTACTGGAGGAGCGGGGGGGCAGCGGAGACCCAGTACTTC
.	TRBJ1-5	TRBV7-2	.	CASSFSTGQPQHF	TGTGCCAGCAGCTTCTCAACCGGGCAGCCCCAGCATTTT
TRBD1	TRBJ1-2	TRBV7-3	.	CASSDGQGNYGYTF	TGTGCCAGCAGCGACGGACAGGGGAACTATGGCTACACCTTC
.	TRBJ1-4	TRBV4-3	.	CASSQENGGLYGNEKLFF	TGCGCCAGCAGCCAAGAAAACGGGGGGCTGTATGGTAATGAAAAACTGTTTTTT
TRBD2	TRBJ2-6	TRBV4-1	.	CASSQATGGSGANVLTF	TGCGCCAGCAGCCAAGCGACGGGAGGATCTGGGGCCAACGTCCTGACTTTC
.	TRBJ2-1	TRBV24-1	once	CATSEARGSYNEQFF	TGTGCCACCAGTGAAGCCAGGGGATCCTACAATGAGCAGTTCTTC
.	TRBJ2-3	TRBV7-3	.	CASSLRPSSTDTQYF	TGTGCCAGCAGCTTAAGACCCTCTAGCACAGATACGCAGTATTTT
.	TRBJ1-5	TRBV19	.	CASSQGLNQPQHF	TGTGCCAGTAGTCAGGGTCTTAATCAGCCCCAGCATTTT
.	TRBJ1-1	TRBV14	.	CASSPRTIVGTEAFF	TGTGCCAGCAGCCCTCGAACAATAGTCGGCACTGAAGCTTTCTTT
TRBD1	TRBJ1-2	TRBV5-5	.	CASSLSRGPYTF	TGTGCCAGCAGCCTGAGCAGGGGGCCCTACACCTTC
.	TRBJ1-4	TRBV30	.	CAWTDRTVTNEKLFF	TGTGCCTGGACCGATCGGACGGTAACTAATGAAAAACTGTTTTTT
.	TRBJ1-1	TRBV6-1	.	CASSEVGTNTEAFF	TGTGCCAGCAGTGAGGTGGGGACGAACACTGAAGCTTTCTTT
TRBD2	TRBJ2-3	TRBV9	.	CASSQGVLAGLDTQYF	TGTGCCAGCAGCCAAGGGGTACTAGCGGGGCTGGATACGCAGTATTTT
.	TRBJ1-5	TRBV19	.	CASTRGKFLLLGNQPQHF	TGTGCCAGTACCCGCGGTAAGTTCCTTTTGTTGGGCAATCAGCCCCAGCATTTT
.	TRBJ2-2	TRBV2	.	CASSLYSGWPWAGELFF	TGTGCCAGCAGTCTATACTCCGGTTGGCCGTGGGCCGGGGAGCTGTTTTTT
.	TRBJ2-3	TRBV27	.	CASRLWGPAGTQYF	TGTGCCAGCAGATTGTGGGGGCCCGCGGGTACGCAGTATTTT
.	TRBJ2-3	TRBV7-2	.	CARIYGDTQYF	TGTGCCAGGATCTACGGGGATACGCAGTATTTT
.	TRBJ1-2	TRBV29-1	.	CSVEWGTYGYTF	TGCAGCGTTGAATGGGGGACCTATGGCTACACCTTC
.	TRBJ2-5	TRBV20-1	.	CSARPRETQYF	TGCAGTGCCCGACCGAGAGAGACCCAGTACTTC
TRBD1	TRBJ2-5	TRBV7-8	.	CASSTRDRGQETQYF	TGTGCCAGCAGCACCCGGGACAGGGGTCAAGAGACCCAGTACTTC
TRBD1	TRBJ2-2	TRBV7-3	.	CASSSTGGQAGELFF	TGTGCCAGCAGCTCGACAGGGGGCCAGGCCGGGGAGCTGTTTTTT
.	TRBJ2-4	TRBV3-1/TRBV3-2	.	CASSPSWHQLAKNIQYF	TGTGCCAGCAGCCCCTCTTGGCACCAACTAGCCAAAAACATTCAGTACTTC
TRBD2	TRBJ2-1	TRBV30	.	CAWTLAGGRNNEQFF	TGTGCCTGGACTCTAGCGGGGGGGCGGAACAATGAGCAGTTCTTC
TRBD1	TRBJ1-6	TRBV9	.	CASSVDRGQVNSPLHF	TGTGCCAGCAGCGTCGACAGGGGGCAAGTTAATTCACCCCTCCACTTT
.	TRBJ2-5	TRBV9	.	CASSVGVSQETQYF	TGTGCCAGCAGCGTAGGGGTTTCCCAAGAGACCCAGTACTTC
.	TRBJ1-6	TRBV7-3	.	CASSLTPSTSSYNSPLHF	TGTGCCAGCAGCTTAACTCCGTCGACCAGCTCCTATAATTCACCCCTCCACTTT